Listed here are 29 T cell receptor beta chains from one sample, sequenced in a study of shared clonotypes between healthy human individuals. CD45RO-negative, CCR7-positively selected cells formed the naive CD8 fraction, excluding terminally differentiated effector memory CD45RA+ cells. The table came from immunoSEQ multiplex PCR; TCRdb's copy has only in-frame clones and leaves some out. The sample records around 2,000,000 clones, 85% to 95% being singletons. The sequenced sample consisted of naive CD8+ T cells sorted from blood. The receptors come from a young man in good health.

With regard to this clone: Other DNA sequences from this sample encode an identical CDR3 as well. The V gene is TRBV27, the J gene TRBJ2-7; 8 nucleotides align to TRBD2. CDR3 length: 16 amino acids. Germline V lookup: CDR1 MNHEY, CDR2 SMNVEV (reference sequence). The J segment lost 7 bases and the V segment lost 3 bases, leaving 14 bases of the junction unmatched. As DNA, the CDR3 is TGTGCCAGCAGTTTGCTTGGTGTTGCGGGGGGATCTGAGCAGTACTTC. It translates to CASSLLGVAGGSEQYF.

The rearrangement links TRBV27 to TRBJ2-2; 12 bases match TRBD1. Unmatched junction bases numbered 6, after V lost 3 bases and J lost 4 bases. CDR1 MNHEY and CDR2 SMNVEV come from the germline V gene (reference sequence). CDR3 length: 17 residues. For the CDR3, the DNA is TGTGCCAGCAGTTTCTTGGGGACAGGGGGCGTCACCGGGGAGCTGTTTTTT. Amino acids: CASSFLGTGGVTGELFF.

V is TRBV4-3 and J is TRBJ1-1; D gene unclear. The CDR3 runs to 13 residues. The germline V and J ends were trimmed by 3 bases and 5 bases, with 10 bases remaining between them. CDR1 is LGHNA, CDR2 YSLEER, per germline. This chain's CDR3 is CASSHDRVTEAFF. The CDR3 DNA is TGCGCCAGCAGCCATGATCGGGTTACTGAAGCTTTCTTT.

This chain links TRBV29-1 with TRBJ1-1; no reliable D call. Germline V CDR1 and CDR2: SQVTM, ANQGSEA. There are 12 residues in the CDR3. Between the trimmed V and J ends, which lost 6 bases and 3 bases, there was a span of 11 bases. CDR3 coding DNA: TGCAGCGTGCGGACTGGAGACACTGAAGCTTTCTTT. This encodes CSVRTGDTEAFF.

The chain combines TRBV5-4 with TRBJ2-3, with 9 bases matching TRBD1. CDR1 and CDR2 (germline): SGHNT, YYREEE (reference sequence). The CDR3 runs to 14 residues. V dropped 4 bases and J dropped 3; count of bases not matched to a gene: 3. DNA of the CDR3: TGTGCCAGCAGCACCGGACAGGGGACAGATACGCAGTATTTT. Protein sequence: CASSTGQGTDTQYF.

This clone occurred once. The chain joins TRBV19 to TRBJ2-3; 11 nucleotides align to TRBD2. The CDR3 consists of 14 residues. V lost 9 bases, J lost 1 base, and 3 bases stayed unmatched. The germline gives CDR1 LNHDA, CDR2 SQIVND (reference sequence). CDR3 protein: CASLGLAGTDTQYF. The CDR3 nucleotides read TGTGCCAGCTTGGGACTAGCGGGCACAGATACGCAGTATTTT. Full variable domain (outside the CDR3, taken from reference TRBV19 and TRBJ2-3): DGGITQSPKYLFRKEGQNVTLSCEQNLNHDAMYWYRQDPGQGLRLIYYSQIVNDFQKGDIAEGYSVSREKKESFPLTVTSAQKNPTAFYLCASLGLAGTDTQYFGPGTRLTVL.

The chain joins TRBV27 to TRBJ2-3, with 7 positions matching TRBD1. J lost 0 bases, V lost 5 bases, and 11 bases had no gene match. The CDR3 is 17 amino acids. Looked up from germline, CDR1 is MNHEY and CDR2 is SMNVEV (reference sequence). The DNA of the CDR3 is TGTGCCAGCAGTACCCCGTCAAGGGGGCTTAGCACAGATACGCAGTATTTT. It encodes CASSTPSRGLSTDTQYF.

The rearrangement joins TRBV14 to TRBJ1-2; no reliable D call. This CDR3 has 14 residues. Germline lookup yields CDR1 SGHDN and CDR2 FVKESK. Trimming left V 1 base short and J 5 bases short, with 11 bases between. The CDR3 bases are TGTGCCAGCAGCCAAGCGATAGGACGTTATGGCTACACCTTC. Protein: CASSQAIGRYGYTF.

Remarks on this clone: This clone may be a read error of a much larger clone one base away. In the same sample, other DNA sequences code for this CDR3. The V and J genes are TRBV6-5 and TRBJ2-7; D is ambiguous. This CDR3 contains 11 residues. Germline V gene data show CDR1 as MNHEY and CDR2 as SVGAGI. V lost 0 bases and J 5 bases, leaving 2 bases between the germline ends. The DNA for the CDR3 is TGTGCCAGCAGTTACTCTAACGAGCAGTACTTC. It specifies CASSYSNEQYF.

V and J are TRBV7-9 and TRBJ2-7; weak D call: TRBD2 (6 bases). The CDR3 length is 16 residues. V lost 1 base and J lost 2, with 15 bases in between. Germline V gene data show CDR1 as SEHNR and CDR2 as FQNEAQ (reference sequence). The CDR3 is CASSLGIGGNAYEQYF. DNA for the CDR3: TGTGCCAGCAGCTTAGGGATAGGAGGGAACGCCTACGAGCAGTACTTC.

The chain employs TRBV6-5 and TRBJ2-4; D could derive from TRBD1 or TRBD2 (5 bases each). Germline V gene lookup returns CDR1 MNHEY and CDR2 SVGAGI. The ends were cut back, 2 bases at V and 6 bases at J, with 14 bases in the middle. CDR3 length: 15 amino acids. CDR3 nucleotides: TGTGCCAGCAGTTACGCCCCAGGGAGCAGAAACATTCAGTACTTC. Encoded protein: CASSYAPGSRNIQYF.

V gene TRBV4-3 combines with J gene TRBJ2-3; D may be TRBD1 or TRBD2 (5 bases each). This CDR3 contains 18 residues. V shed 0 bases and J shed 1 base, with 17 bases lying between them. Germline CDR1 is LGHNA and CDR2 is YSLEER. CDR3 coding DNA: TGCGCCAGCAGCCAAGATCCGGGGCAGGTTAGCGGCACAGATACGCAGTATTTT. Residues: CASSQDPGQVSGTDTQYF.

V gene TRBV27 combines with J gene TRBJ2-5, with unresolved D. V dropped 3 bases and J dropped 0 bases, with 14 bases sitting between them. From germline, CDR1 is MNHEY and CDR2 SMNVEV (reference sequence). This CDR3 spans 16 amino acids. This CDR3 is CASSFKDGPYQETQYF. CDR3 in DNA: TGTGCCAGCAGTTTTAAGGACGGGCCGTACCAAGAGACCCAGTACTTC.

The chain employs TRBV9 and TRBJ1-3; 9 nucleotides match TRBD1. The germline V gene encodes CDR1 SGDLS and CDR2 YYNGEE. This CDR3 region has 15 residues. Trimming took 7 bases from V and 4 from J; bases not matched to a gene: 9. The CDR3 loop is CASSEQGAGGNTIYF. CDR3 in DNA: TGTGCCAGCTCCGAACAGGGGGCGGGAGGAAACACCATATATTTT.

The chain combines TRBV6-5 with TRBJ2-1; unclear D gene. The CDR3 consists of 12 residues. The germline V gene has CDR1 MNHEY and CDR2 SVGAGI. Trimming removed 2 bases at V and 8 bases at J, with 7 bases between. CDR3: CASSYNRDEQFF. The CDR3 nucleotides read TGTGCCAGCAGTTACAATAGGGATGAGCAGTTCTTC.

Worth noting for this clone: This sample also contains other DNA sequences that code for the same CDR3. The chain carries TRBV27 and TRBJ2-2; D unclear. CDR3 length equals 12 residues. CDR1 and CDR2 (germline): MNHEY, SMNVEV (reference sequence). Trimming removed 6 bases from V and 5 bases from J, with 7 bases in between. CDR3 region: CASRGDTGELFF. CDR3 nucleotide sequence: TGTGCCAGCAGGGGTGATACCGGGGAGCTGTTTTTT.

The gene calls are TRBV2 and TRBJ2-2; 11 nucleotides match TRBD2. Trimming took 1 base from V and 7 from J; bases not matched to a gene: 5. The CDR3 runs to 16 residues. The germline gives CDR1 SNHLY, CDR2 FYNNEI. The CDR3 region is CASSEGLAGGFGELFF. CDR3 bases: TGTGCCAGCAGTGAAGGTCTAGCGGGAGGATTCGGGGAGCTGTTTTTT. The entire variable domain, with the rest obtained from reference TRBV2 and TRBJ2-2, is as follows: EPEVTQTPSHQVTQMGQEVILRCVPISNHLYFYWYRQILGQKVEFLVSFYNNEISEKSEIFDDQFSVERPDGSNFTLKIRSTKLEDSAMYFCASSEGLAGGFGELFFGEGSRLTVL.

V and J are TRBV7-9 and TRBJ2-7, with TRBD1 matching 7 bases. Losses at the gene ends were 0 bases for V and 3 bases for J; bases not matched to a gene: 5. This CDR3 is 15 amino acids long. CDR1 SEHNR and CDR2 FQNEAQ come from the germline V gene (reference sequence). CDR3 sequence reads: CASSLAGQHLYEQYF. DNA of the CDR3: TGTGCCAGCAGCTTAGCGGGACAGCATCTCTACGAGCAGTACTTC.

This clone was seen a handful of times. J is TRBJ2-3 and V is TRBV10-1; maybe TRBD2 (6 bases). The V and J ends lost 2 bases and 0 bases respectively, with 18 bases between them. Per germline, CDR1 WNHNN and CDR2 SYGVQD (reference sequence). The CDR3 has 18 residues. CDR3 sequence (DNA): TGCGCCAGCAGTGAGGGGCTAGCGTTGAGACCTAGCACAGATACGCAGTATTTT. This translates into CASSEGLALRPSTDTQYF.

The rearrangement links TRBV11-2 to TRBJ2-7, with D tentatively TRBD2 (5 bases). This CDR3 region has 15 residues. Germline assignment: CDR1 SGHAT and CDR2 FQNNGV. V was pared by 5 bases and J by 5 bases, with 19 bases between. CDR3 in amino acids: CASSPSQGRVNEQYF. CDR3 nucleotides: TGTGCCAGCAGCCCCTCCCAAGGGAGAGTAAACGAGCAGTACTTC.

The V gene is TRBV7-6, the J gene TRBJ2-5, with TRBD2 identical over 10 bases. The V gene end was trimmed by 5 bases and the J gene end by 3 bases; junction bases not matched to a gene: 9. In germline, CDR1 is SGHVS, CDR2 FNYEAQ. The CDR3 consists of 16 residues. In nucleotides, the CDR3 is TGTGCCAGCAGCCATCACATAGGGACTAGCGAAGAGACCCAGTACTTC. This codes for CASSHHIGTSEETQYF. Variable domain in full (rest from reference TRBV7-6 and TRBJ2-5): GAGVSQSPRYKVTKRGQDVALRCDPISGHVSLYWYRQALGQGPEFLTYFNYEAQQDKSGLPNDRFSAERPEGSISTLTIQRTEQRDSAMYRCASSHHIGTSEETQYFGPGTRLLVL.

The rearrangement joins TRBV2 to TRBJ2-5; 13 nucleotides agree with TRBD2. CDR1 SNHLY and CDR2 FYNNEI come from the germline V gene. The CDR3 runs 15 residues. V dropped 6 bases and J dropped 4; count of bases not matched to a gene: 5. This CDR3 is CASSPGTSGTETQYF. The CDR3, as DNA: TGTGCCAGCAGCCCCGGGACTAGCGGGACAGAGACCCAGTACTTC.

The chain recombines TRBV6-5 with TRBJ2-1; 12 positions agree with TRBD2. Germline CDR1 is MNHEY and CDR2 is SVGAGI. The CDR3 extends over 15 amino acids. Trimming removed 0 bases from V and 9 bases from J; junction bases left unmatched: 3. DNA of the CDR3: TGTGCCAGCAGTTACTCGCTAGCGGGAGGGAGTGAGCAGTTCTTC. Protein: CASSYSLAGGSEQFF.

The chain links TRBV2 to TRBJ2-5; a weak D match, TRBD2 (5 bases). Germline CDR1 SNHLY, CDR2 FYNNEI. Trimming stripped 2 bases from V and 4 bases from J, with 8 bases between. The CDR3 covers 13 residues. CDR3 DNA sequence: TGTGCCAGCAGTGAAATGGCGGGAGAGACCCAGTACTTC. Protein: CASSEMAGETQYF.

The chain links TRBV6-1 to TRBJ1-5; a possible D gene is TRBD1 (6 bases). From germline, CDR1 is MNHNS and CDR2 SASEGT. CDR3 length: 15 amino acids. Trimming removed 7 bases at V and 5 bases at J, with 18 bases between. The CDR3 region has the DNA TGTGCCAGCATACTTGGGGTGAGGGGGGATCAGCCCCAGCATTTT. Amino acids: CASILGVRGDQPQHF.

V is TRBV28 and J is TRBJ1-5, with a weak D call TRBD1 (6 bases). V was clipped by 5 bases and J by 11 bases, with 16 bases between them. The CDR3 covers 13 residues. The V gene's germline CDR1 is MDHEN and CDR2 SYDVKM. The CDR3: CASSPPETGTQHF. CDR3 nucleotides: TGTGCCAGCAGTCCCCCCGAGACAGGAACCCAGCATTTT.

J is TRBJ2-7 and V is TRBV7-6; 8 nucleotides match TRBD1. This CDR3 comprises 16 residues. Germline CDR1 SGHVS, CDR2 FNYEAQ. J was trimmed by 1 base and V by 2 bases; bases with no gene match: 7. The CDR3 region is CASSLIFGQGSYEQYF. Here the CDR3 DNA reads TGTGCCAGCAGCTTAATTTTTGGACAGGGATCCTACGAGCAGTACTTC.

J is TRBJ2-7 and V is TRBV11-1; D gene uncertain. In germline, CDR1 is SGHAT, CDR2 FQDESV (reference sequence). The CDR3 is made up of 16 amino acids. V lost 1 base and J lost 2, with 15 bases in between. The CDR3 nucleotides read TGTGCCAGCAGCTTAGATTTAGAGGAAGATCCCTACGAGCAGTACTTC. This encodes CASSLDLEEDPYEQYF.

J is TRBJ2-3 and V is TRBV11-2; D may be TRBD1 (6 bases). V was shortened by 1 base and J by 2 bases, with 13 bases between the two germline ends. CDR3 length: 16 residues. Looked up from germline, CDR1 is SGHAT and CDR2 is FQNNGV. The CDR3 loop is CASSLGPGHNTDTQYF. As DNA, the CDR3 is TGTGCCAGCAGCTTAGGACCGGGACACAACACAGATACGCAGTATTTT.